This T cell receptor (beta chain) was profiled in a study of blood T cells in healthy people across ages. The authors ran a second PCR of 7 to 11 cycles using a sample-barcoded 5' primer and a J-beta primer mix. TCRdb itself ran the 5' RACE reads through MiXCR, one entry per CDR3 protein. The sample includes about 730,000 distinct CDR3 sequences, 35% to 45% of them seen just once. This clonotype has at least ten counts. This CDR3 is 16 amino acids long. Deletions cut 0 bases from V and 10 bases from J, with 21 bases between. Germline V gene sequence: CDR1 SGHTA, CDR2 FQGNSA. Material: blood. This clonotype was sampled from a woman aged 60-70 years in good health. V gene TRBV7-2 combines with J gene TRBJ2-5; D possibly corresponds to TRBD1 (8 bases). As DNA, the CDR3 is TGTGCCAGCAGCTTAGCCCCCCACAGGGGGGGGCCTCACCAGTACTTC. Translating it yields CASSLAPHRGGPHQYF.